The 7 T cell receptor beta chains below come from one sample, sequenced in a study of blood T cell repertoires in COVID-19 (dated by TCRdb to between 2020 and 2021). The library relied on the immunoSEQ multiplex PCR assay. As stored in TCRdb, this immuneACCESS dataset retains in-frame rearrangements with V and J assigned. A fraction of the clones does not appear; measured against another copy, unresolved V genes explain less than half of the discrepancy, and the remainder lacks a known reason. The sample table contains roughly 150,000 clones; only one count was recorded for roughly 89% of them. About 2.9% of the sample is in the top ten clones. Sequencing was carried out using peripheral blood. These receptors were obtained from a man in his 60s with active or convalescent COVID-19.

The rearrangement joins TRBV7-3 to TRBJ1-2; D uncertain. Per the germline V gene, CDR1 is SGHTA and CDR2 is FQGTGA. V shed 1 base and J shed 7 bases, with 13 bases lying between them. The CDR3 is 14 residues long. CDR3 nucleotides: TGTGCCAGCAGCTTAATCCCTCCATCCGGTGGCTACACCTTC. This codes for CASSLIPPSGGYTF.

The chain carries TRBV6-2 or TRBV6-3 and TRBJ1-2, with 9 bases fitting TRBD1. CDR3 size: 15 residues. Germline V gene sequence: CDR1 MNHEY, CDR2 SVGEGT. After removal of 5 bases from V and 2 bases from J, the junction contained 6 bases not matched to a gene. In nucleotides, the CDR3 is TGTGCCAGCAGTACCCCGGACAGGGGAAACTATGGCTACACCTTC. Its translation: CASSTPDRGNYGYTF.

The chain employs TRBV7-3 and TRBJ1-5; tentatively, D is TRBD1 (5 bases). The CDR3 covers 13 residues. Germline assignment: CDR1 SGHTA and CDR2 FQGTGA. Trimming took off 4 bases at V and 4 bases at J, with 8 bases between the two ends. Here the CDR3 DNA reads TGTGCCAGCAGCTCGACAGAAAATCAGCCCCAGCATTTT. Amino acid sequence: CASSSTENQPQHF.

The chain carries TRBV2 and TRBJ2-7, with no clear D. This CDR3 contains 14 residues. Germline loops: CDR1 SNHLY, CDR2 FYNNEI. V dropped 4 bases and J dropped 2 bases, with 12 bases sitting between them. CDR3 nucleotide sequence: TGTGCCAGCAGTGTTGTCGAGACAACCTACGAGCAGTACTTC. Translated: CASSVVETTYEQYF.

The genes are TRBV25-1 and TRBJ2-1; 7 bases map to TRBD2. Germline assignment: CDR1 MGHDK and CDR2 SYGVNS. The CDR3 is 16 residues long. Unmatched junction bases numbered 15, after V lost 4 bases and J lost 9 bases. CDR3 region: CASSGQISAGWGEQFF. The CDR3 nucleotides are TGTGCCAGCAGTGGACAGATTTCAGCGGGGTGGGGTGAGCAGTTCTTC. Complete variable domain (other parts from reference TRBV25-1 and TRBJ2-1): EADIYQTPRYLVIGTGKKITLECSQTMGHDKMYWYQQDPGMELHLIHYSYGVNSTEKGDLSSESTVSRIRTEHFPLTLESARPSHTSQYLCASSGQISAGWGEQFFGPGTRLTVL.

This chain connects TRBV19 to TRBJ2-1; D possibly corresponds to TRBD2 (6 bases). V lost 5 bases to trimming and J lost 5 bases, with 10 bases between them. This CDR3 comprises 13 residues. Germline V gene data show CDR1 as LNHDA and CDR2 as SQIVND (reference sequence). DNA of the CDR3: TGTGCCAGTAGTGGGGACTTAGACAATGAGCAGTTCTTC. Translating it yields CASSGDLDNEQFF. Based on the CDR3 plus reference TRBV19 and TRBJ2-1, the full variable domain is DGGITQSPKYLFRKEGQNVTLSCEQNLNHDAMYWYRQDPGQGLRLIYYSQIVNDFQKGDIAEGYSVSREKKESFPLTVTSAQKNPTAFYLCASSGDLDNEQFFGPGTRLTVL.

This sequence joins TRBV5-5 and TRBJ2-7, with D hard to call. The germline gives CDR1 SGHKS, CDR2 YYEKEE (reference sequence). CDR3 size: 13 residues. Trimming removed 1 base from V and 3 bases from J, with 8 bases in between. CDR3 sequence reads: CASSLLGDYEQYF. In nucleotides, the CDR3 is TGTGCCAGCAGCTTGCTAGGAGACTACGAGCAGTACTTC.